Shown below are 28 T cell receptor beta chains from a single sample sequenced in a study of T-cell reconstitution after alpha-beta-depleted transplantation in children (TCRdb year 2016). Libraries were prepared through PCR. Instrument used: Illumina HiSeq 2500. To normalize quantification of the TCRbeta repertoire, the TCR libraries were built with molecular barcoding that relied on unique molecular identifiers. The public reads were quality trimmed at Q25 with fastp and then assembled into clones with MiXCR by TCRdb, keeping productive beta chains. Rows are combined by CDR3 protein, so each entry shows the most common genes and DNA. The sample records over 450,000 distinct CDR3 sequences, roughly a tenth of which are singletons. Around 2% of the sample goes to the ten largest clones. The treatment or condition label on this specimen signifies: allogeneic hematopoietic cell transplantation with graft depleted of TCRalphabeta T cells and CD19 B cells.

The input for sequencing was PBMCs, taken before TCRalphabeta/CD19-depleted stem cell transplant. The receptors stem from a child aged 2 to 10 with inherited bone marrow failure, due to receive a stem cell transplant.

This clonotype showed up many times. The CDR3 sequence: CASSLSVIGLYNEQFF. The CDR3 DNA is TGTGCCAGCTCCTTAAGTGTGATAGGCCTCTACAATGAGCAGTTCTTC. The genes are TRBV6-2 or TRBV6-3 and TRBJ2-1, with D unresolved. This CDR3 is built from 16 residues. Germline lookup yields CDR1 MNHEY and CDR2 SVGEGT. Trimming removed 8 bases from V and 3 bases from J, with 20 bases in between.

This clonotype came up many times. The V and J genes are TRBV20-1 and TRBJ1-5; the match to TRBD1 covers 7 bases. The CDR3 loop spans 14 amino acids. From germline, CDR1 is DFQATT and CDR2 SNEGSKA (reference sequence). V lost 1 base to trimming and J lost 6 bases; unmatched junction nucleotides: 6. The DNA for the CDR3 is TGCAGTGCTAGAGCCACAGGGGAGAGTCAGCCCCAGCATTTT. Translated, it gives CSARATGESQPQHF.

This clonotype was seen a few times. CDR3 loop: CASSPGQGTEAFF. The CDR3 DNA sequence: TGTGCCAGCAGCCCGGGACAGGGCACTGAAGCTTTCTTT. The rearrangement links TRBV12-3 or TRBV12-4 to TRBJ1-1; 9 nucleotides align to TRBD1. V shed 6 bases and J 4 bases; nucleotides not matched to a gene: 3. The CDR3 is 13 amino acids.

This clonotype has at least ten counts. The chain has TRBV5-6 and TRBJ1-5; D gene ambiguous. Trimming removed 4 bases at V and 2 bases at J, with 13 bases between. This CDR3 is built from 15 residues. Germline V gives CDR1 SGHDT, CDR2 YYEEEE. Here the CDR3 DNA reads TGTGCCAGCAGCCAACTGGACGGTGGCAATCAGCCCCAGCATTTT. Translating gives CASSQLDGGNQPQHF.

This clonotype was counted at least ten times. This CDR3 reads CASSQDPKGVGYEQYF. The CDR3 region has the DNA TGCGCCAGCAGCCAAGATCCAAAGGGTGTGGGCTACGAGCAGTACTTC. This chain joins TRBV4-3 and TRBJ2-7; no firm D call. The germline gives CDR1 LGHNA, CDR2 YSLEER. This CDR3 is 16 amino acids long. Trimming pared 0 bases from V and 3 bases from J, leaving 15 bases between.

This clonotype was observed at least ten times. The rearrangement joins TRBV7-6 to TRBJ2-1, with 8 bases aligning to TRBD1. V gave up 5 bases and J gave up 2 bases; unmatched junction bases: 2. This CDR3 comprises 14 residues. Looked up from germline, CDR1 is SGHVS and CDR2 is FNYEAQ. CDR3 nucleotide sequence: TGTGCCAGCAGCAGCAGGGGGCCCTACAATGAGCAGTTCTTC. Protein product: CASSSRGPYNEQFF. Based on the CDR3 plus reference TRBV7-6 and TRBJ2-1, the full variable domain is GAGVSQSPRYKVTKRGQDVALRCDPISGHVSLYWYRQALGQGPEFLTYFNYEAQQDKSGLPNDRFSAERPEGSISTLTIQRTEQRDSAMYRCASSSRGPYNEQFFGPGTRLTVL.

This clonotype was observed a handful of times. This chain connects TRBV7-9 to TRBJ2-2; D not certain. CDR1 is SEHNR, CDR2 FQNEAQ, per germline (reference sequence). This CDR3 region has 15 residues. With 5 bases removed from V and 0 bases from J, the gap between germline ends came to 10 bases. The CDR3 DNA is TGTGCCAGCAGCCTCGGCTGGACGAACACCGGGGAGCTGTTTTTT. As protein: CASSLGWTNTGELFF.

A note on this clonotype: This may stem from a read error, because a much larger clone lies one nucleotide away. The genes are TRBV12-3 or TRBV12-4 and TRBJ2-1; 10 nucleotides line up with TRBD2. V lost 6 bases, J lost 8 bases, and 13 bases stayed unmatched. CDR3 length equals 16 residues. CDR3 protein: CASSTLRTSGYDEQFF. CDR3 DNA: TGTGCCAGCAGCACTCTTAGGACTAGCGGTTACGATGAGCAGTTCTTC.

The chain uses TRBV7-8 and TRBJ2-6; D assignment may be TRBD1 or TRBD2 (7 bases each). This CDR3 has 20 residues. In germline, CDR1 is SGHVS, CDR2 FQNEAQ. V lost 3 bases and J 3 bases, leaving 24 bases between the germline ends. Here the CDR3 DNA reads TGTGCCAGCAGCTTTTTGCAACAGGGGACTATTTCGCGTGGGGCCAACGTCCTGACTTTC. Translation gives CASSFLQQGTISRGANVLTF. Variable domain in full (rest from reference TRBV7-8 and TRBJ2-6): GAGVSQSPRYKVAKRGQDVALRCDPISGHVSLFWYQQALGQGPEFLTYFQNEAQLDKSGLPSDRFFAERPEGSVSTLKIQRTQQEDSAVYLCASSFLQQGTISRGANVLTFGAGSRLTVL.

This clonotype was seen ten or more times. The V gene is TRBV20-1, the J gene TRBJ2-3; D is unresolved. CDR3 size: 12 residues. V lost 2 bases and J lost 1, with 4 bases in between. The germline V gene has CDR1 DFQATT and CDR2 SNEGSKA (reference sequence). CDR3 sequence (DNA): TGCAGTGCTAGAATCGGCACAGATACGCAGTATTTT. This encodes CSARIGTDTQYF.

The table lists this clonotype with many counts. The chain is built from TRBV7-2 and TRBJ2-7; the D gene is possibly TRBD2 (5 bases). This CDR3 has 13 residues. V lost 5 bases, J lost 1 base, and 9 bases lay in between. CDR1 is SGHTA and CDR2 is FQGNSA in the germline V gene. The CDR3 DNA follows: TGTGCCAGCAGCGAGGGATTTTCCTACGAGCAGTACTTC. As protein: CASSEGFSYEQYF.

This clonotype has just a few counts. The chain couples TRBV4-3 to TRBJ1-5; D call uncertain. This CDR3 is 16 amino acids long. Deletions cut 4 bases from V and 1 base from J, with 14 bases between. The germline gives CDR1 LGHNA, CDR2 YSLEER. The DNA for the CDR3 is TGCGCCAGCAGCCGCATTCTGGACGGAAGCAATCAGCCCCAGCATTTT. Its translation is CASSRILDGSNQPQHF.

The V and J genes are TRBV27 and TRBJ1-2; possible D gene TRBD1, 5 bases. The CDR3 consists of 16 residues. The ends were cut back, 3 bases at V and 1 base at J, with 15 bases in the middle. The germline CDR1 and CDR2 sequences are MNHEY and SMNVEV (reference sequence). This CDR3 reads CASSFVPIDSNYGYTF. CDR3 DNA sequence: TGTGCCAGCAGTTTCGTCCCTATCGACAGTAACTATGGCTACACCTTC.

This clonotype was seen a handful of times. Here the CDR3 DNA reads TGTGCCAGCAGTTTAAGGCGGACAGCGGAAAGCTCCTACAATGAGCAGTTCTTC. It translates to CASSLRRTAESSYNEQFF. The chain couples TRBV12-3 or TRBV12-4 to TRBJ2-1, with a tentative D call TRBD1 (6 bases). V dropped 2 bases and J dropped 0 bases, with 17 bases sitting between them. The CDR3 spans 18 residues.

This clonotype was found many times. This rearrangement joins TRBV5-4 to TRBJ1-1; D not certain. The CDR3 runs 15 residues. Germline V gene data show CDR1 as SGHNT and CDR2 as YYREEE (reference sequence). With 4 bases removed from V and 4 bases from J, the gap between germline ends came to 17 bases. CDR3 in DNA: TGTGCCAGCAGCCTAAGGAGGGCCGTTGGCACTGAAGCTTTCTTT. The encoded protein is CASSLRRAVGTEAFF. Drawing the rest from reference TRBV5-4 and TRBJ1-1, the complete variable domain is ETGVTQSPTHLIKTRGQQVTLRCSSQSGHNTVSWYQQALGQGPQFIFQYYREEENGRGNFPPRFSGLQFPNYSSELNVNALELDDSALYLCASSLRRAVGTEAFFGQGTRLTVV.

In this sample, this clonotype turned up many times. The V and J genes are TRBV18 and TRBJ2-5, with D uncertain. Between the trimmed V and J ends, which lost 2 bases and 3 bases, there was a span of 13 bases. Germline V gene data show CDR1 as KGHSH and CDR2 as LQKENI. CDR3 length equals 15 residues. The CDR3 here is CASSPSPGSKETQYF. CDR3 coding DNA: TGTGCCAGCTCACCATCCCCAGGCTCTAAAGAGACCCAGTACTTC.

This clonotype was seen many times. The chain links TRBV27 to TRBJ2-7, with 8 nucleotides matching TRBD1. J lost 4 bases, V lost 0 bases, and 5 bases had no gene match. Germline CDR1 is MNHEY and CDR2 is SMNVEV (reference sequence). The CDR3 has 15 amino acids. This CDR3 reads CASSLSGTGAYEQYF. The CDR3 DNA sequence: TGTGCCAGCAGTTTATCGGGGACAGGTGCTTACGAGCAGTACTTC.

In this sample, this clonotype turned up a few times. The gene calls are TRBV19 and TRBJ2-7; 11 bases are shared with TRBD2. J was trimmed by 2 bases and V by 8 bases; bases with no gene match: 5. CDR1 and CDR2 (germline): LNHDA, SQIVND (reference sequence). This CDR3 spans 14 amino acids. Here the CDR3 reads CASPGTSGTYEQYF. The CDR3 nucleotides are TGTGCCAGTCCCGGGACTAGCGGAACCTACGAGCAGTACTTC.

The chain is built from TRBV7-9 and TRBJ2-7; D ambiguous. Germline V CDR1 and CDR2: SEHNR, FQNEAQ (reference sequence). CDR3 size: 13 residues. Trimming pared 10 bases from V and 6 bases from J, leaving 19 bases between. The CDR3 region has the DNA TGTGCCACCTCCCATCAGACTGCCCTCGAGCAGTACTTC. It specifies CATSHQTALEQYF. Variable domain in full (rest from reference TRBV7-9 and TRBJ2-7): DTGVSQNPRHKITKRGQNVTFRCDPISEHNRLYWYRQTLGQGPEFLTYFQNEAQLEKSRLLSDRFSAERPKGSFSTLEIQRTEQGDSAMYLCATSHQTALEQYFGPGTRLTVT.

The V gene is TRBV6-1, the J gene TRBJ2-7; D perhaps matches TRBD1 (6 bases). The V and J ends lost 5 bases and 5 bases respectively, with 22 bases between them. Germline CDR1 reads MNHNS; CDR2 reads SASEGT. CDR3 length: 16 amino acids. Written as DNA, the CDR3 is TGTGCCAGCAGTCGCCGGTATCGGACAGTAGTAGACGAGCAGTACTTC. Residues: CASSRRYRTVVDEQYF.

This clonotype showed up many times. V and J are TRBV27 and TRBJ1-3; tentatively, D is TRBD1 (6 bases). This CDR3 is built from 15 residues. CDR1 and CDR2 from the germline V gene are MNHEY and SMNVEV (reference sequence). The V gene lost 5 bases and the J gene lost 2 bases, with 13 bases spanning the gap. The CDR3 DNA sequence: TGTGCCAGCAGTCCCTGGACAGTGCCTGGAAACACCATATATTTT. Protein: CASSPWTVPGNTIYF.

The rearrangement links TRBV20-1 to TRBJ2-7; TRBD1 or TRBD2 may be the D gene (5 bases each). This CDR3 has 15 residues. The ends were cut back, 6 bases at V and 0 bases at J, with 18 bases in the middle. Germline V gene data show CDR1 as DFQATT and CDR2 as SNEGSKA (reference sequence). CDR3 region: CSAPPRDGSSYEQYF. In nucleotides, the CDR3 is TGCAGTGCACCGCCCCGGGACGGAAGCTCCTACGAGCAGTACTTC.

This clonotype was detected ten times or more. This sequence joins TRBV20-1 and TRBJ2-7; 9 bases are a match to TRBD2. The germline V gene encodes CDR1 DFQATT and CDR2 SNEGSKA (reference sequence). V was pared by 6 bases and J by 1 base, with 10 bases of the junction left unmatched. This CDR3 has 15 amino acids. The CDR3 nucleotides read TGCAGTGCGCCGACTAGCGGACATTCTTCCTACGAGCAGTACTTC. Translating gives CSAPTSGHSSYEQYF.

This clonotype was detected ten times or more. The chain recombines TRBV7-9 with TRBJ2-7; D ambiguous. CDR1 and CDR2 (germline): SEHNR, FQNEAQ (reference sequence). V was shortened by 3 bases and J by 3 bases, with 9 bases between the two germline ends. The CDR3 totals 13 residues. The DNA of the CDR3 is TGTGCCAGCAGCTTGGGGTTAAACTACGAGCAGTACTTC. Its protein is CASSLGLNYEQYF.

This clonotype was counted ten times or more. This chain joins TRBV28 and TRBJ1-2, with 7 bases aligning to TRBD1. CDR1 is MDHEN, CDR2 SYDVKM, per germline. The CDR3 length is 15 residues. The ends lost 3 bases at V and 0 bases at J; junction bases unmatched: 4. The CDR3 nucleotides are TGTGCCAGCAGTTTTAGGGGGCAGTCTAACTATGGCTACACCTTC. Its protein product is CASSFRGQSNYGYTF.

The table lists this clonotype with many counts. The V gene is TRBV20-1, the J gene TRBJ1-5, with TRBD1 as a possible D gene (6 bases). CDR3 length: 13 amino acids. Germline assignment: CDR1 DFQATT and CDR2 SNEGSKA (reference sequence). The chain's CDR3 is CSFGGRDNQPQHF. In DNA, the CDR3 is TGCAGCTTCGGGGGGCGAGACAATCAGCCCCAGCATTTT.

This clonotype was recorded at least ten times. The chain has TRBV6-1 and TRBJ2-1; 11 nucleotides align to TRBD2. There are 15 residues in the CDR3. J lost 5 bases, V lost 6 bases, and 6 bases had no gene match. Germline CDR1 MNHNS, CDR2 SASEGT. The CDR3 spells CASRLTSGVNNEQFF. CDR3 nucleotide sequence: TGTGCCAGCAGGCTGACTAGCGGGGTTAACAATGAGCAGTTCTTC.

This clonotype was recorded many times. This chain connects TRBV6-2 or TRBV6-3 to TRBJ2-7; 7 nucleotides agree with TRBD1. J gave up 3 bases and V 2 bases, and 1 base lay outside the gene matches. Germline lookup yields CDR1 MNHEY and CDR2 SVGEGT. The length of the CDR3 is 13 residues. The CDR3 loop reads CASSYGTVYEQYF. CDR3 DNA sequence: TGTGCCAGCAGTTACGGGACAGTCTACGAGCAGTACTTC.